Following are 8 T cell receptor beta chains from one sample sequenced in a study of blood T cell repertoires in COVID-19. Profiling relied on immunoSEQ multiplex PCR, and the TCRdb table lists in-frame clones only, not all of them. Here the sample spans about 210,000 clones, roughly 80% being singletons. Sequencing used peripheral blood. The receptors derive from a woman in her 70s with acute or convalescent COVID-19.

The V call is TRBV19, the J call TRBJ2-2; 12 nucleotides align to TRBD2. This CDR3 comprises 17 residues. The trim removed 3 bases at V and 5 bases at J, leaving 7 bases unmatched. Germline V CDR1 and CDR2: LNHDA, SQIVND (reference sequence). The CDR3 loop is CASSIPLAGGRTGELFF. In DNA form, the CDR3 reads TGTGCCAGTAGTATCCCCCTAGCGGGGGGGCGGACCGGGGAGCTGTTTTTT.

The chain uses TRBV3-1 (or the pseudogene TRBV3-2) and TRBJ2-5; D is undetermined. This CDR3 is 16 amino acids long. The V end was cut by 2 bases, the J end by 1 base, with 14 bases between. Per germline, CDR1 LGHDT and CDR2 YNNKEL (reference sequence). CDR3: CASSQSTLRPQETQYF. The CDR3 nucleotides read TGTGCCAGCAGCCAATCTACCCTGAGGCCCCAAGAGACCCAGTACTTC.

The chain is built from TRBV2 and TRBJ2-3; tentatively, D is TRBD1 (5 bases). The CDR3 is 12 amino acids. The V gene lost 4 bases and the J gene lost 5 bases, with 7 bases spanning the gap. The V gene's germline CDR1 is SNHLY and CDR2 FYNNEI. The CDR3 spells CASSARGDTQYF. CDR3 DNA sequence: TGTGCCAGCAGTGCTAGGGGAGATACGCAGTATTTT. The whole variable domain, remainder taken from reference TRBV2 and TRBJ2-3, is EPEVTQTPSHQVTQMGQEVILRCVPISNHLYFYWYRQILGQKVEFLVSFYNNEISEKSEIFDDQFSVERPDGSNFTLKIRSTKLEDSAMYFCASSARGDTQYFGPGTRLTVL.

For this clone: Germline is not matched at one junction end, which may reflect a read error. This chain joins TRBV2 and TRBJ2-7; 8 bases align to TRBD1. The CDR3 consists of 14 residues. Germline CDR1 reads SNHLY; CDR2 reads FYNNEI. The CDR3 loop is CASSVQGGRQGLDF. The CDR3 coding sequence is TGTGCCAGCAGCGTCCAAGGAGGGCGACAGGGGTTGGACTTC.

The J gene is TRBJ2-5, the V gene TRBV20-1; TRBD2 matches 7 bases. The CDR3 is 11 residues long. Trimming at V came to 3 bases and at J to 5 bases, leaving 0 bases not matched to a gene. Germline CDR1 reads DFQATT; CDR2 reads SNEGSKA (reference sequence). CDR3 nucleotide sequence: TGCAGTGCTAGCGGGGGGGAGACCCAGTACTTC. Translation: CSASGGETQYF.

The J gene is TRBJ2-3, the V gene TRBV5-1; 7 bases map to TRBD2. V trimming: 3 bases; J trimming: 4 bases; junction bases outside the gene matches: 2. Germline CDR1 and CDR2: SGHRS and YFSETQ. The CDR3 contains 13 residues. CDR3: CASSSGGSDTQYF. CDR3 coding DNA: TGCGCCAGCAGCTCCGGGGGGTCAGATACGCAGTATTTT.

This chain connects TRBV30 to TRBJ1-1; the D gene is possibly TRBD1 (5 bases). V was clipped by 4 bases and J by 1 base, with 16 bases between them. Germline V gene sequence: CDR1 GTSNPN, CDR2 SVGIG (reference sequence). This CDR3 has 15 amino acids. The CDR3 spells CAWNQWSGGNTEAFF. The CDR3 DNA follows: TGTGCCTGGAACCAATGGTCGGGGGGGAACACTGAAGCTTTCTTT.

This chain connects TRBV11-3 to TRBJ2-2; tentative D call: TRBD2 (6 bases). Germline lookup yields CDR1 SGHNT and CDR2 YENEEA. Trimming pared 5 bases from V and 2 bases from J, leaving 18 bases between. This CDR3 has 17 residues. CDR3 protein: CASSRDPTSFNTGELFF. In DNA form, the CDR3 reads TGTGCCAGCAGCCGGGACCCTACTAGCTTTAACACCGGGGAGCTGTTTTTT.